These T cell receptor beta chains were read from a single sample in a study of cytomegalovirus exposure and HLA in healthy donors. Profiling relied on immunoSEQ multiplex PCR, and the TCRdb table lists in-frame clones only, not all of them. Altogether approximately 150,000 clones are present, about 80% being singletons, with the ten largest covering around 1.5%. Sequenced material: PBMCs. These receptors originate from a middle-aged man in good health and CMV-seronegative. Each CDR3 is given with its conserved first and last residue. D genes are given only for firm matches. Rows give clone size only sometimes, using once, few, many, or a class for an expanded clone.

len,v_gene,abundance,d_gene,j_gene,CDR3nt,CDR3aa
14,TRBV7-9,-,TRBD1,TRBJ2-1,TGTGCCAGCAGCCAGGGGGGACAGGGGAATGAGCAGTTCTTC,CASSQGGQGNEQFF
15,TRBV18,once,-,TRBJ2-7,TGTGCCAGCTCACCATACCAGGTTGATACCTACGAGCAGTACTTC,CASSPYQVDTYEQYF
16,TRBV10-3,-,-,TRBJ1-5,TGTGCCATCAGTGCGGAGGGGGGGCCTGTGGATCAGCCCCAGCATTTT,CAISAEGGPVDQPQHF
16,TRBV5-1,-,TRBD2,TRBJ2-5,TGCGCCAGCAGCTTGGTAGTATCTAGCGGCGTTGGGACCCAGTACTTC,CASSLVVSSGVGTQYF
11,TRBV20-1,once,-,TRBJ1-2,TGCAGTGCTAGAGAAGCTGGTGGCTACACCTTC,CSAREAGGYTF
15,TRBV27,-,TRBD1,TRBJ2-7,TGTGCCAGCAGTTCTCCGGGACAGGGCTATTACGAGCAGTACTTC,CASSSPGQGYYEQYF
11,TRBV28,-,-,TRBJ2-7,TGTGCCAGCAGCTTCTCCTACGAGCAGTACTTC,CASSFSYEQYF
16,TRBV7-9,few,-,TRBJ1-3,TGTTCCAGCAGCTCCGCCGAACGGACAGTTGGAAACACCATATATTTT,CSSSSAERTVGNTIYF
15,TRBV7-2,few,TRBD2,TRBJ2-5,TGTGCCAGCAGCTTAGGACTAGCGGGAGGGGAGACCCAGTACTTC,CASSLGLAGGETQYF
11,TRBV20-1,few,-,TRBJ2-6,TGCAGTGCAAATGGGGCCCCCGGCCTGACTTTC,CSANGAPGLTF
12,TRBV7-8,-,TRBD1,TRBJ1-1,TGTGCCAGCAGCATTTTCGGACAGGGAGCTTTCTTT,CASSIFGQGAFF
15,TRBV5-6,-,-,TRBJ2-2,TGTGCCAGCAGCCCGACTACTACACCCACCGGGGAGCTGTTTTTT,CASSPTTTPTGELFF
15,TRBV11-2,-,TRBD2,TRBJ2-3,TGTGCCAGCAGCGCAAGCGGGGCCTGGGAAGATACGCAGTATTTT,CASSASGAWEDTQYF
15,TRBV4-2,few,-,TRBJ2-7,TGTGCCAGCAGCCAAGAGGCCCGACGGGAGTACGAGCAGTACTTC,CASSQEARREYEQYF
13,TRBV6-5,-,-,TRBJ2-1,TGTGCCAGCAGTTACGGGCCCTACAATGAGCAGTTCTTC,CASSYGPYNEQFF
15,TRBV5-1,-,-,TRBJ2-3,TGCGCCAGCAGCTTGGGACGCACCGGGACAGATACGCAGTATTTT,CASSLGRTGTDTQYF
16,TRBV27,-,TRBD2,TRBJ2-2,TGTGCCAGCCCAACTAGCGGATTGGGTTCGGCCGGGGAGCTGTTTTTT,CASPTSGLGSAGELFF
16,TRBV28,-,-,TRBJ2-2,TGTGCCAGCAGTTCGCCCGGGGGATCCAACACCGGGGAGCTGTTTTTT,CASSSPGGSNTGELFF
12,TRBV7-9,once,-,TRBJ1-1,TGTGCCAGCAGCACAATGAACACTGAAGCTTTCTTT,CASSTMNTEAFF
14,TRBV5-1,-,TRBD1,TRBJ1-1,TGCGCCAGCAGCTTGGAGGGTAGGGGGCGCGAAGCTTTCTTT,CASSLEGRGREAFF
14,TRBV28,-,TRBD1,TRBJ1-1,TGTGCCAGCAGTTCGACAGGGATGAACACTGAAGCTTTCTTT,CASSSTGMNTEAFF
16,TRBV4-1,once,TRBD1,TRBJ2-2,TGCGCCAGCAGCCAAGGACAGGGCCGCGGCACCGGGGAGCTGTTTTTT,CASSQGQGRGTGELFF
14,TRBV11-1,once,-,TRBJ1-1,TGTGCCAGCAGCTTTGATGTGGGCTACACTGAAGCTTTCTTT,CASSFDVGYTEAFF
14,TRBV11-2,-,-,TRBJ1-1,TGTGCCAGCAAGGGTCCGGGGAAGAACACTGAAGCTTTCTTT,CASKGPGKNTEAFF
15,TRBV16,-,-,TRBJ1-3,TGTGCCAGCAGCCTTTTAATTTCCTCTGGAAACACCATATATTTT,CASSLLISSGNTIYF
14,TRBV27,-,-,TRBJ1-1,TGTGCCAGCAGCCCCGGGACACAGAACACTGAAGCTTTCTTT,CASSPGTQNTEAFF
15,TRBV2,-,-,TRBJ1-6,TGTGCCAGCAGTGAAGGGGTCCGGGGGGGTTCACCCCTCCACTTT,CASSEGVRGGSPLHF
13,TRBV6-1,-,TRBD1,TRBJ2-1,TGTGCCAGCAGTTGGACAGGGGGCGATGAGCAGTTCTTC,CASSWTGGDEQFF
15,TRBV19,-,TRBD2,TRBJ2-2,TGTGCCAGTAGTATCCAGCTAGCGGGAACCGGGGAGCTGTTTTTT,CASSIQLAGTGELFF
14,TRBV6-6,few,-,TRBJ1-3,TGTGCCAGCAGTCCCGACAGCTCTGGAAACACCATATATTTT,CASSPDSSGNTIYF
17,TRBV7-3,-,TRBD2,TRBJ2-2,TGTGCCAGCAGCTTATTCCAAGCGGGAGCTTACACCGGGGAGCTGTTTTTT,CASSLFQAGAYTGELFF
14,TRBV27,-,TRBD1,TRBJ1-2,TGTGCCAGCAGTAACCGACAGGGGGTCTATGGCTACACCTTC,CASSNRQGVYGYTF
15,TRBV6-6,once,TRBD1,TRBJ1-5,TGTGCCAGCAGTCCTGGGACAGGGGTAAAACAGCCCCAGCATTTT,CASSPGTGVKQPQHF
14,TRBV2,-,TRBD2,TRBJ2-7,TGTGCCAGCAGTGAAGGGACTAGCGGATACGAGCAGTACTTC,CASSEGTSGYEQYF
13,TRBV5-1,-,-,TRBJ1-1,TGCGCCAGCAGCTCCACAACAGGGACTGAAGCTTTCTTT,CASSSTTGTEAFF
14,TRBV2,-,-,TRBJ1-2,TGTGCCAGCAGTGAAGCGCTTCTGGGAGTTGGCTACACCTTC,CASSEALLGVGYTF
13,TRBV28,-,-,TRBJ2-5,TGTGCCAGCAGTTTATTATACCAAGAGACCCAGTACTTC,CASSLLYQETQYF
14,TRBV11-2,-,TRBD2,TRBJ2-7,TGTGCCAGTAAATATACTAGCGGACTGTACGAGCAGTACTTC,CASKYTSGLYEQYF
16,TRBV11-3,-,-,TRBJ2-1,TGTGCCAGCAGCCCCCCCGGAGGCCGAAGGCGCAATGAGCAGTTCTTC,CASSPPGGRRRNEQFF
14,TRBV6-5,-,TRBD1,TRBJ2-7,TGTGCCAGCAGTTACGGGGACAGCTCCTACGAGCAGTACTTC,CASSYGDSSYEQYF
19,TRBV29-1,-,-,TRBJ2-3,TGCAGCGTTGAAGAAGTGGGGGGTTTCGGCCCCGGGAGCACAGATACGCAGTATTTT,CSVEEVGGFGPGSTDTQYF
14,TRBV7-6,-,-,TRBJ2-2,TGTGCCAGCAGCCGTTCGCTGACAGCCGGGGAGCTGTTTTTT,CASSRSLTAGELFF
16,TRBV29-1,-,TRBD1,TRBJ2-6,TGCAGCGCCTCTCCCGACAGGGGATCAGGGGCCAACGTCCTGACTTTC,CSASPDRGSGANVLTF
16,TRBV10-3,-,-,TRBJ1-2,TGTGCCATCAGTGAGGGTCGGGGGATAGCTAACTATGGCTACACCTTC,CAISEGRGIANYGYTF
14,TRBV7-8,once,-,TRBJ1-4,TGTGCCAGCAGCTTAGTCTCCCCCCCCCAAAAACTGTTTTTT,CASSLVSPPQKLFF
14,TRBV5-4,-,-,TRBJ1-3,TGTGCCAGCAGCTCTCCGGGACACCAAAACACCATATATTTT,CASSSPGHQNTIYF